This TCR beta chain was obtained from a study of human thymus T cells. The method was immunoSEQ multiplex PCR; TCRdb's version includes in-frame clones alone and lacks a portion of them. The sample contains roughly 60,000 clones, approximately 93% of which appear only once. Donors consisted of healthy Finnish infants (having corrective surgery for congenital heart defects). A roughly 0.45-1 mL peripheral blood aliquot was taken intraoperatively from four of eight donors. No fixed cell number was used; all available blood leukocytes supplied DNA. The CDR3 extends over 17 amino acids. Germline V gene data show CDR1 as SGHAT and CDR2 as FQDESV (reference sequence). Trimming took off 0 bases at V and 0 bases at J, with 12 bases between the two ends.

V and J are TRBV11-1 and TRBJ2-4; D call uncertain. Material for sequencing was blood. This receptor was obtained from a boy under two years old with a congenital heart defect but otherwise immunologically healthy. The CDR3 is CASSLATVVGAKNIQYF. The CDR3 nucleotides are TGTGCCAGCAGCTTAGCGACCGTGGTTGGAGCCAAAAACATTCAGTACTTC. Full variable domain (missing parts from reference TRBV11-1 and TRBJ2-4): EAEVAQSPRYKITEKSQAVAFWCDPISGHATLYWYRQILGQGPELLVQFQDESVVDDSQLPKDRFSAERLKGVDSTLKIQPAELGDSAMYLCASSLATVVGAKNIQYFGAGTRLSVL.